Listed here are 29 T cell receptor beta chains from one sample, sequenced in a study of CD8+CD57+ T cells in acquired aplastic anemia. TCR beta VDJ and CDR3 profiling used genomic DNA as template. Each CDR3 protein is one row after TCRdb ran MiXCR on the reads. The table includes around 180,000 distinct CDR3 sequences, less than 60% detected once. Only patients with CD8+CD57+ cell expansion on flow cytometry were chosen for sequencing. Sequenced material: sorted CD4+, CD8+, or CD8+CD57+ T cells (not recorded which) from PBMCs. The receptors shown here come from a human donor with aplastic anemia.

In its sample, this clonotype was seen a few times. The chain recombines TRBV10-2 with TRBJ2-7; D is unclear. The ends were cut back, 0 bases at V and 6 bases at J, with 6 bases in the middle. The CDR3 covers 12 residues. Per the germline V gene, CDR1 is WSHSY and CDR2 is SAAADI. The CDR3 spells CASSESVGEQYF. DNA of the CDR3: TGCGCCAGCAGTGAGTCCGTCGGCGAGCAGTACTTC.

This clonotype was recorded only once. At one of its ends the junction is not consistent with the germline gene, which may arise from a read error. The V and J genes are TRBV2 and TRBJ1-5; possibly TRBD1 for D (5 bases). Germline V CDR1 and CDR2: SNHLY, FYNNEI. The CDR3 is made up of 15 amino acids. As DNA, the CDR3 is TGTGCCAGCAGTGTATGGGACGGAAGCAATCAACCCCAGCATTTT. It specifies CASSVWDGSNQPQHF.

The chain employs TRBV11-2 and TRBJ2-3; 8 bases line up with TRBD1. Germline V gene lookup returns CDR1 SGHAT and CDR2 FQNNGV. The CDR3 spans 17 residues. The junction had 15 bases not matched to a gene; V was cut back by 4 bases and J by 6 bases. The chain's CDR3 is CASSWGPPGQAGDTQYF. As DNA, the CDR3 is TGTGCCAGCAGCTGGGGGCCTCCGGGACAGGCTGGGGATACGCAGTATTTT.

This clonotype has ten or more counts. The rearrangement links TRBV24-1 to TRBJ2-1; weak D call: TRBD2 (6 bases). Deletions cut 3 bases from V and 4 bases from J, with 12 bases between. From germline, CDR1 is KGHDR and CDR2 SFDVKD. The CDR3 extends over 15 amino acids. CDR3 loop: CATSDPRGTYNEQFF. The CDR3 DNA reads TGTGCCACCAGTGATCCGCGTGGGACTTACAATGAGCAGTTCTTC.

V is TRBV2 and J is TRBJ1-5; TRBD1 might be the D (5 bases). Germline V gives CDR1 SNHLY, CDR2 FYNNEI. The CDR3 covers 13 residues. Trimming removed 8 bases at V and 9 bases at J, with 17 bases between. Here the CDR3 reads CASRDSNEAPQHF. Written as DNA, the CDR3 is TGTGCCAGCCGAGACAGCAACGAGGCGCCCCAGCATTTT. The whole variable domain, remainder taken from reference TRBV2 and TRBJ1-5, is EPEVTQTPSHQVTQMGQEVILRCVPISNHLYFYWYRQILGQKVEFLVSFYNNEISEKSEIFDDQFSVERPDGSNFTLKIRSTKLEDSAMYFCASRDSNEAPQHFGDGTRLSIL.

V and J are TRBV5-4 and TRBJ2-7, with 12 bases identical to TRBD2. V shed 0 bases and J 2 bases; nucleotides not matched to a gene: 12. Germline assignment: CDR1 SGHNT and CDR2 YYREEE (reference sequence). The CDR3 spans 19 residues. CDR3 in DNA: TGTGCCAGCAGCTTGGCCCTGACTAGCGGGGGTAGCGGGACCTACGAGCAGTACTTC. It encodes CASSLALTSGGSGTYEQYF.

This sequence joins TRBV5-6 and TRBJ1-1; D unresolved. Trimming shortened V by 1 base and J by 5 bases, and 6 bases separated the two germline ends. Germline V CDR1 and CDR2: SGHDT, YYEEEE. The CDR3 is made up of 12 amino acids. CDR3 sequence (DNA): TGTGCCAGCAGCTTGCTCAAGACTGAAGCTTTCTTT. Protein: CASSLLKTEAFF.

CDR3: CASTPGQGAYGYTF. The CDR3 nucleotides read TGCGCCAGCACCCCAGGACAGGGGGCTTATGGCTACACCTTC. The chain recombines TRBV5-1 with TRBJ1-2; 11 bases are shared with TRBD1. The CDR3 contains 14 residues. Germline loops: CDR1 SGHRS, CDR2 YFSETQ. J lost 5 bases, V lost 6 bases, and 6 bases had no gene match.

This sequence joins TRBV19 and TRBJ1-5, with no clear D. CDR3 size: 15 residues. The V end was cut by 5 bases, the J end by 5 bases, with 16 bases between. Germline CDR1 and CDR2: LNHDA and SQIVND (reference sequence). CDR3 nucleotide sequence: TGTGCCAGTAGTGTTCGGGCCCACGGCTATCAGCCCCAGCATTTT. Amino acids: CASSVRAHGYQPQHF.

This clonotype was counted between two and nine times. The chain has TRBV24-1 and TRBJ1-1; D ambiguous. Trimming shortened V by 8 bases and J by 1 base, and 7 bases separated the two germline ends. Germline V CDR1 and CDR2: KGHDR, SFDVKD. CDR3 length: 12 amino acids. CDR3 bases: TGTGCCACCACTGGACCGAACACTGAAGCTTTCTTT. Protein sequence: CATTGPNTEAFF.

In its sample, this clonotype was seen many times. The chain has TRBV11-2 and TRBJ2-5; D is unresolved. The CDR3 is 14 residues long. V was pared by 1 base and J by 1 base, with 7 bases between. CDR1 and CDR2 from the germline V gene are SGHAT and FQNNGV. CDR3 bases: TGTGCCAGCAGCTTAGGACGGCCCCAAGAGACCCAGTACTTC. As protein: CASSLGRPQETQYF.

The chain employs TRBV9 and TRBJ1-1; D is perhaps TRBD1 (5 bases). This CDR3 is built from 14 residues. With 4 bases removed from V and 1 base from J, the gap between germline ends came to 11 bases. Germline loops: CDR1 SGDLS, CDR2 YYNGEE. The CDR3 spells CASSLDTGNTEAFF. As DNA, the CDR3 is TGTGCCAGCAGCCTAGACACAGGGAACACTGAAGCTTTCTTT.

As for this clonotype: A much bigger clone sits one base away, suggesting this may be a read error. As DNA, the CDR3 is TGTGCCAGCGGCTTAGAGTCGGGGAATCAGCCCCAGCATTTT. It encodes CASGLESGNQPQHF. The chain recombines TRBV5-5 with TRBJ1-5; D is unresolved. The CDR3 is 14 residues long. In germline, CDR1 is SGHKS, CDR2 YYEKEE (reference sequence).

This clonotype was observed many times. This rearrangement joins TRBV5-1 to TRBJ2-3; D not resolved. The CDR3 has 13 residues. CDR1 and CDR2 from the germline V gene are SGHRS and YFSETQ. Trimming removed 1 base from V and 4 bases from J, with 7 bases in between. The chain's CDR3 is CASSLSFPDTQYF. The CDR3 DNA is TGCGCCAGCAGCTTGTCCTTTCCAGATACGCAGTATTTT.

This clonotype was picked up many times. The rearrangement uses TRBV27 and TRBJ2-5, with no clear D. Per germline, CDR1 MNHEY and CDR2 SMNVEV (reference sequence). V gave up 5 bases and J gave up 3 bases, with 10 bases separating them. This CDR3 region has 13 residues. This chain's CDR3 is CASSRRREETQYF. CDR3 nucleotides: TGTGCCAGCAGTAGACGTCGGGAAGAGACCCAGTACTTC.

In this sample, this clonotype turned up many times. This chain links TRBV10-3 with TRBJ2-7, with D unresolved. V dropped 3 bases and J dropped 4 bases, with 7 bases sitting between them. There are 12 residues in the CDR3. Germline V gene lookup returns CDR1 ENHRY and CDR2 SYGVKD. DNA for the CDR3: TGTGCCATCAGTGAACGTGGGTACGAGCAGTACTTC. It codes for CAISERGYEQYF.

J is TRBJ1-1 and V is TRBV20-1; a weak D match, TRBD1 (5 bases). The germline CDR1 and CDR2 sequences are DFQATT and SNEGSKA (reference sequence). Between the trimmed V and J ends, which lost 6 bases and 0 bases, there was a span of 20 bases. There are 16 residues in the CDR3. As DNA, the CDR3 is TGCAGTGCCACCCTTGGGACCGGCAAGATGAACACTGAAGCTTTCTTT. Translated, it gives CSATLGTGKMNTEAFF.

The table lists this clonotype with a count of one. At one of its ends the junction is not consistent with the germline gene, which may arise from a read error. V usage is TRBV11-1 and J usage is TRBJ2-1; D perhaps matches TRBD2 (6 bases). The CDR3 is 15 residues long. Germline V CDR1 and CDR2: SGHAT, FQDESV (reference sequence). The CDR3 sequence: CASSLSAGPYSEQFF. The CDR3 nucleotides read TGTGCCAGCAGCTTATCGGCGGGACCCTACAGTGAGCAGTTCTTC.

This clonotype has only a few counts. The CDR3: CASSLTSPGLSNTGELFF. The DNA for the CDR3 is TGTGCCAGCAGCCTTACCTCTCCGGGACTGTCCAACACCGGGGAGCTGTTTTTT. V usage is TRBV11-2 and J usage is TRBJ2-2; tentative D call: TRBD2 (6 bases). Between the trimmed V and J ends, which lost 5 bases and 2 bases, there was a span of 21 bases. The germline V gene encodes CDR1 SGHAT and CDR2 FQNNGV. The CDR3 sequence is 18 residues long.

This rearrangement joins TRBV9 to TRBJ2-7, with TRBD2 matching over 13 bases. The CDR3 is 15 residues long. V lost 5 bases and J lost 5; bases outside the gene matches: 7. The V gene's germline CDR1 is SGDLS and CDR2 YYNGEE. The CDR3 is CASSRGGLAGNEQYF. The CDR3 region has the DNA TGTGCCAGCAGTCGGGGGGGACTAGCGGGAAACGAGCAGTACTTC.

Ten or more counts support this clonotype. The chain has TRBV6-2 or TRBV6-3 and TRBJ2-2; 8 nucleotides match TRBD2. With V trimmed by 6 bases and J by 0 bases, 9 bases remained unmatched. CDR3 length: 17 amino acids. Germline assignment: CDR1 MNHEY and CDR2 SVGEGT. The DNA of the CDR3 is TGTGCCAGCAGATCGTGGAATAGCGGGGCGAACACCGGGGAGCTGTTTTTT. Residues: CASRSWNSGANTGELFF.

DNA of the CDR3: TGTGCCAGCAACTCCAGGTCCAGAGGGACCCAGTACTTC. Its protein is CASNSRSRGTQYF. This chain links TRBV2 with TRBJ2-5; D not certain. Per germline, CDR1 SNHLY and CDR2 FYNNEI. The germline V and J ends were trimmed by 7 bases and 7 bases, with 16 bases remaining between them. The CDR3 has 13 residues.

Only a few counts were recorded for this clonotype. The chain uses TRBV29-1 and TRBJ2-1, with a tentative D call TRBD2 (6 bases). CDR3 length: 11 amino acids. CDR1 SQVTM and CDR2 ANQGSEA come from the germline V gene. Deletions cut 3 bases from V and 10 bases from J, with 10 bases between. The CDR3, as DNA: TGCAGCGTTGATTGGGGGGAGGAGCAGTTCTTC. Translation: CSVDWGEEQFF.

Only a few counts were recorded for this clonotype. This rearrangement joins TRBV30 to TRBJ2-7, with 7 bases identical to TRBD1. CDR1 GTSNPN and CDR2 SVGIG come from the germline V gene (reference sequence). This CDR3 contains 16 residues. V dropped 0 bases and J dropped 2; count of bases not matched to a gene: 10. CDR3 in DNA: TGTGCCTGGAGTGTGGGACAGATGATTTCAACCTACGAGCAGTACTTC. It is translated as CAWSVGQMISTYEQYF.

To note about this clonotype: No conserved phenylalanine or tryptophan is present at the end of the CDR3, so a read error is the likely explanation. The DNA is omitted, as the CDR3 cannot be located on it reliably, and the CDR3 follows TCRdb's listing. The J gene is TRBJ1-1, the V gene TRBV7-2. The CDR3 contains 8 residues when both ends are counted. Germline CDR1 and CDR2: SGHTA and FQGNSA. CDR3 residues: CASSLGGP.

In this sample, this clonotype turned up many times. DNA of the CDR3: TGTGCCAGCAGCTTGAGTATGGGGGGAGCTAACTATGGCTACACCTTC. It specifies CASSLSMGGANYGYTF. The chain combines TRBV7-6 with TRBJ1-2; TRBD1 might be the D (5 bases). Germline V CDR1 and CDR2: SGHVS, FNYEAQ. V lost 3 bases, J lost 0 bases, and 14 bases lay in between. The CDR3 runs 16 residues. The full variable domain, rest sourced from reference TRBV7-6 and TRBJ1-2, is GAGVSQSPRYKVTKRGQDVALRCDPISGHVSLYWYRQALGQGPEFLTYFNYEAQQDKSGLPNDRFSAERPEGSISTLTIQRTEQRDSAMYRCASSLSMGGANYGYTFGSGTRLTVV.

This clonotype was counted ten times or more. The rearrangement uses TRBV19 and TRBJ2-1; TRBD2 matches at 16 bases. The CDR3 extends over 16 amino acids. CDR1 is LNHDA and CDR2 is SQIVND in the germline V gene (reference sequence). After removal of 5 bases from V and 7 bases from J, the junction contained 5 bases not matched to a gene. The CDR3 reads CASSAGTSGRVNEQFF. The CDR3 DNA reads as TGTGCCAGTAGTGCCGGGACTAGCGGGAGGGTGAATGAGCAGTTCTTC.

This clonotype was found a few times. The CDR3 nucleotides are TGTGCCAGCAGCACGACATCATATTCACCCCTCCACTTT. Its translation is CASSTTSYSPLHF. This chain uses TRBV7-9 with TRBJ1-6; D ambiguous. V gave up 5 bases and J gave up 8 bases, with 10 bases separating them. Germline V lookup: CDR1 SEHNR, CDR2 FQNEAQ (reference sequence). The CDR3 runs 13 residues. Using reference TRBV7-9 and TRBJ1-6 for the parts outside the CDR3, the full variable domain is DTGVSQNPRHKITKRGQNVTFRCDPISEHNRLYWYRQTLGQGPEFLTYFQNEAQLEKSRLLSDRFSAERPKGSFSTLEIQRTEQGDSAMYLCASSTTSYSPLHFGNGTRLTVT.

The chain carries TRBV18 and TRBJ1-4, with D possibly being TRBD1 (6 bases). Trimming took 3 bases from V and 5 from J, leaving 7 bases between them. The germline V gene has CDR1 KGHSH and CDR2 LQKENI. The CDR3 is 13 residues long. The CDR3 DNA sequence: TGTGCCAGCTCACCGAGGGGGAATGAAAAACTGTTTTTT. This translates into CASSPRGNEKLFF.